What follows describes a single T cell receptor (beta chain). Its antigen is as yet unknown. PCR amplification relied on 60 Vbeta primers (plus 13 Jbeta primers). Here immunoSEQ multiplex PCR was the method, and the copy in TCRdb shows in-frame clones only, minus some. The repertoire has 150,000 to 200,000 clones, approximately 82% of them found once; the top ten carry roughly 2%. This sample is drawn from a study of cytomegalovirus exposure and HLA in healthy donors. Study-wide points: Presence/absence analyses assumed roughly uniform sequencing depth across donors, which may not hold.

This sequence was found in a woman in her 30s in good health and CMV-seronegative. Sequencing was performed on PBMCs.

CDR3 in DNA: TGTGCCAGCAGCCGACAGGGGTGGCACGAGCAGTACTTC. Translation gives CASSRQGWHEQYF. The chain links TRBV28 to TRBJ2-7; 8 bases line up with TRBD1. The CDR3 extends over 13 amino acids. V was clipped by 6 bases and J by 5 bases; unmatched bases: 6. Looked up from germline, CDR1 is MDHEN and CDR2 is SYDVKM. Filled out from reference TRBV28 and TRBJ2-7, the complete variable domain reads DVKVTQSSRYLVKRTGEKVFLECVQDMDHENMFWYRQDPGLGLRLIYFSYDVKMKEKGDIPEGYSVSREKKERFSLILESASTNQTSMYLCASSRQGWHEQYFGPGTRLTVT.